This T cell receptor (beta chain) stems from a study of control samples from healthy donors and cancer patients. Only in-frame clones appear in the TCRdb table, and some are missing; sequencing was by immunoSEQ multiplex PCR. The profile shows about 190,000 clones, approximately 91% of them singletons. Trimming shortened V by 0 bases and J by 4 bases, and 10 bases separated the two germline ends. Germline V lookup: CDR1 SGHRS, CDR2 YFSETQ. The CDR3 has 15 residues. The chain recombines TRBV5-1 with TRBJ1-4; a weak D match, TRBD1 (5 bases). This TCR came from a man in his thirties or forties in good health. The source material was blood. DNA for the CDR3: TGCGCCAGCAGCTTGGTAGGGGCGGGTAATGAAAAACTGTTTTTT. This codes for CASSLVGAGNEKLFF.